The 2 T cell receptor beta chains below all came from one sample that was sequenced in a study of vaccination and CD4 T cells after COVID-19. Antigens of these TCRs are unknown. Sequencing of the DNA from cultured CD4+ T cells was carried out with the Oncomine TCR Beta short-read assay. From the PCR reads, TCRdb called clonotypes with MiXCR, one entry per CDR3 protein. Altogether about 20,000 distinct CDR3 sequences are present, less than 55% being singletons, with the ten largest covering 16%. Regarding treatment: roughly nine-day PBMC culture with coronavirus spike peptide pools or control peptides (ViraFEST assay). Sequenced input: CD4+ T cells from blood, cultured in vitro. The receptors shown here come from a human donor who had recovered from COVID-19.

This clonotype appeared once. The rearrangement uses TRBV11-3 and TRBJ2-1; tentatively, D is TRBD1 (5 bases). The CDR3 extends over 13 amino acids. Trimming cost V 8 bases and J 6 bases, with 14 bases left between them. The germline V gene encodes CDR1 SGHNT and CDR2 YENEEA. CDR3 sequence (DNA): TGTGCCAGCGCAGGGCAGATGGGCAATGAGCAGTTCTTC. As protein: CASAGQMGNEQFF. Complete variable domain (other parts from reference TRBV11-3 and TRBJ2-1): EAGVVQSPRYKIIEKKQPVAFWCNPISGHNTLYWYLQNLGQGPELLIRYENEEAVDDSQLPKDRFSAERLKGVDSTLKIQPAELGDSAVYLCASAGQMGNEQFFGPGTRLTVL.

The J gene is TRBJ1-6, the V gene TRBV4-1, with TRBD1 matching 10 bases. This CDR3 region has 17 residues. V was pared by 1 base and J by 9 bases, with 9 bases of the junction left unmatched. Germline V gene lookup returns CDR1 MGHRA and CDR2 YSYEKL. The CDR3 loop reads CASSQAPPGQGSSPLHF. The DNA for the CDR3 is TGCGCCAGCAGCCAAGCCCCCCCGGGACAGGGGAGTTCACCCCTCCACTTT.